This is a list of T cell receptor beta chains from one sample in a study of a mutant IDH1 vaccine in newly diagnosed glioma. The antigens of these receptors remain unknown. Using immunoSEQ multiplex PCR, the repertoire was profiled, and TCRdb retains in-frame clones only, with some absent. The sample has 34,000 or so clones, around four fifths seen once. The sample here was PBMCs, taken from a glioma patient whose treatment included an IDH1 peptide vaccine. Receptor source: a woman aged 35 to 49 with glioma. Each CDR3 is given with its conserved first and last residue. A D gene is named only where the DNA matches it firmly. Where a row states a size, it is once, few, many or the class of an expanded clone; other rows omit it.

D gene,clone size,J gene,V gene,CDR3 protein,CDR3 DNA
-,few,TRBJ1-1,TRBV2,CASRVGNTEAFF,TGTGCCAGCAGAGTCGGGAACACTGAAGCTTTCTTT
-,-,TRBJ1-2,TRBV4-3,CASSRGGGWGDGYTF,TGCGCCAGCAGCCGAGGAGGCGGCTGGGGGGATGGCTACACCTTC
-,few,TRBJ1-5,TRBV2,CASSEVTHSNQPQHF,TGTGCCAGCAGTGAAGTGACCCATAGCAATCAGCCCCAGCATTTT
-,-,TRBJ1-5,TRBV5-8,CASSRTGTEGNQPQHF,TGTGCCAGCAGCAGAACAGGGACCGAAGGCAATCAGCCCCAGCATTTT
TRBD2,-,TRBJ2-5,TRBV5-1,CASSWGEGLGIRTLQETQYF,TGCGCCAGCAGCTGGGGGGAGGGATTGGGAATCCGGACACTCCAAGAGACCCAGTACTTC
-,-,TRBJ1-1,TRBV20-1,CSASGGGEAFF,TGCAGTGCCTCGGGGGGGGGTGAAGCTTTCTTT
TRBD1,once,TRBJ2-7,TRBV7-9,CASSLQGALHEQYF,TGTGCCAGCAGCTTACAGGGGGCGCTCCACGAGCAGTACTTC
TRBD1,-,TRBJ1-1,TRBV5-4,CASSKTGALNTEAFF,TGTGCCAGCAGCAAGACAGGGGCTTTGAACACTGAAGCTTTCTTT
TRBD1,-,TRBJ2-7,TRBV5-6,CASSRPPTGSSYEQYF,TGTGCCAGCAGCCGACCGCCGACAGGGAGCTCCTACGAGCAGTACTTC
-,-,TRBJ1-2,TRBV4-1,CASSQERSLNYGYTF,TGCGCCAGCAGCCAAGAAAGGTCCCTAAACTATGGCTACACCTTC
-,-,TRBJ1-1,TRBV5-1,CASSLNRQLNTEAFF,TGCGCCAGCAGCTTGAACCGGCAGCTGAACACTGAAGCTTTCTTT
-,-,TRBJ1-2,TRBV30,CAWRSLGAVYGYTF,TGTGCCTGGAGGAGCCTGGGGGCAGTCTATGGCTACACCTTC
TRBD1,-,TRBJ2-7,TRBV4-1,CASSQGDSAYEQYF,TGCGCCAGCAGCCAAGGGGACAGTGCGTACGAGCAGTACTTC
-,-,TRBJ1-4,TRBV7-6,CASSPDGTNEKLFF,TGTGCCAGCAGCCCGGACGGAACTAATGAAAAACTGTTTTTT
-,-,TRBJ1-2,TRBV7-9,CASSPRRGLGGYTF,TGTGCCAGCAGCCCGAGGAGGGGCTTGGGTGGCTACACCTTC
-,-,TRBJ2-1,TRBV7-9,CASIHRGLGVDNEQFF,TGTGCCAGCATCCATCGGGGACTTGGAGTCGACAATGAGCAGTTCTTC
-,-,TRBJ1-6,TRBV6-5,CASSYNGVVYNSPLHF,TGTGCCAGCAGTTACAATGGGGTGGTATATAATTCACCCCTCCACTTT
-,-,TRBJ2-5,TRBV10-2,CASSDGETQYF,TGCGCCAGCAGTGACGGAGAGACCCAGTACTTC
TRBD1,-,TRBJ1-2,TRBV14,CASSPGQGLGGYTF,TGTGCCAGCAGCCCAGGACAGGGACTGGGTGGCTACACCTTC
TRBD2,-,TRBJ2-3,TRBV6-6,CASKLAGGADTQYF,TGTGCCAGCAAATTAGCGGGGGGCGCAGATACGCAGTATTTT
-,-,TRBJ2-3,TRBV7-8,CASSLDGRFTDTQYF,TGTGCCAGCAGCTTGGACGGGCGTTTCACAGATACGCAGTATTTT
-,few,TRBJ1-5,TRBV10-2,CASSDRGNQPQHF,TGCGCCAGCAGTGACAGGGGCAATCAGCCCCAGCATTTT
-,-,TRBJ2-3,TRBV5-1,CASSLNRPDTDTQYF,TGCGCCAGCAGCTTGAATAGGCCCGACACAGATACGCAGTATTTT
-,-,TRBJ1-4,TRBV7-2,CASSPLDSLNEKLFF,TGTGCCAGCAGCCCCCTGGACAGCCTTAATGAAAAACTGTTTTTT
-,-,TRBJ1-1,TRBV6-1,CASKGGRAFF,TGTGCCAGCAAGGGGGGTAGGGCTTTCTTT
-,once,TRBJ1-3,TRBV15,CATSRDRFGNTIYF,TGTGCCACCAGCAGAGACAGATTTGGAAACACCATATATTTT
-,few,TRBJ1-2,TRBV16,CASSQSRAGYTF,TGTGCCAGCAGCCAATCCCGGGCTGGCTACACCTTC
-,-,TRBJ2-1,TRBV30,CAWSVDVTPSSYNEQFF,TGTGCCTGGAGTGTAGACGTTACTCCCAGCTCCTACAATGAGCAGTTCTTC
TRBD1,-,TRBJ1-5,TRBV6-5,CASSDRGKGQPQHF,TGTGCCAGCAGTGACAGGGGAAAAGGTCAGCCCCAGCATTTT
TRBD1,-,TRBJ1-4,TRBV6-1,CASSTGGWGEKLFF,TGTGCCAGCAGCACAGGGGGCTGGGGTGAAAAACTGTTTTTT
-,-,TRBJ2-1,TRBV4-3,CASSQVGGRSEQFF,TGCGCCAGCAGCCAAGTTGGGGGCCGGTCGGAGCAGTTCTTC
-,-,TRBJ2-5,TRBV5-1,CASSLFAEQETQYF,TGCGCCAGCAGCTTGTTTGCCGAACAAGAGACCCAGTACTTC
-,-,TRBJ1-4,TRBV7-9,CASSYSLGLQVGKLFF,TGTGCCAGCAGTTATAGCCTCGGGTTACAGGTTGGAAAACTGTTTTTT
-,-,TRBJ1-2,TRBV7-2,CAGPGGAANYGYTF,TGTGCGGGTCCGGGGGGCGCCGCTAACTATGGCTACACCTTC
TRBD1,-,TRBJ2-3,TRBV7-9,CASSLPGQGDDTDTQYF,TGTGCCAGCAGCTTACCGGGACAGGGTGATGACACAGATACGCAGTATTTT
-,few,TRBJ1-2,TRBV13,CASSLESQGYWGVYTF,TGTGCCAGCAGCTTAGAAAGTCAGGGCTACTGGGGGGTCTACACCTTC
-,-,TRBJ1-1,TRBV29-1,CSVLAGVGTEAFF,TGCAGCGTGCTCGCTGGGGTGGGCACTGAAGCTTTCTTT
-,once,TRBJ2-5,TRBV4-1,CASSQWPSETQYF,TGCGCCAGCAGCCAATGGCCTAGCGAAACCCAGTACTTC
TRBD1,few,TRBJ2-6,TRBV2,CASGGVGTGTNVLTF,TGTGCCAGCGGGGGCGTGGGGACAGGAACCAACGTCCTGACTTTC
-,-,TRBJ1-2,TRBV7-8,CASSLAVGYTF,TGTGCCAGCAGCTTAGCGGTTGGCTACACCTTC
TRBD1,once,TRBJ1-1,TRBV11-2,CASSYRGRGLGEAFF,TGTGCCAGCAGCTATAGGGGCAGGGGGCTGGGTGAAGCTTTCTTT